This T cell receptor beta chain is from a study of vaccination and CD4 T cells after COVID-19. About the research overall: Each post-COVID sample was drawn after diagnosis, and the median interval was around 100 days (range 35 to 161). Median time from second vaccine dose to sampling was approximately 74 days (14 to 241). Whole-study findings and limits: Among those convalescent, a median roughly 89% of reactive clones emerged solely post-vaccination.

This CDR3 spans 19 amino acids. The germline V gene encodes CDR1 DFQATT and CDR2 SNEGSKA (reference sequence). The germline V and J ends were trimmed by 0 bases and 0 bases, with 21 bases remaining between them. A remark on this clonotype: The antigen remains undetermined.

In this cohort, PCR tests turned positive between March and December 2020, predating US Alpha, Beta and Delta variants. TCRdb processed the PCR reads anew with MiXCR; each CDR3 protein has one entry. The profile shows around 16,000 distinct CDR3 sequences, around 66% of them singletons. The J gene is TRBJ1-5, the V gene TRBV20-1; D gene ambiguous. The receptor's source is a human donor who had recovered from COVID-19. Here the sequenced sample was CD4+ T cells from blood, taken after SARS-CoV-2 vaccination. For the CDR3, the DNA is TGCAGTGCTAGAGACAAGGCTTATCTCGTTTGGGCTAGCAATCAGCCCCAGCATTTT. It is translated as CSARDKAYLVWASNQPQHF.